Below, 4 T cell receptor beta chains from the same sample are listed, as sequenced in a study of circulating and synovial CD4+ cells in juvenile arthritis. Sequencing was performed with immunoSEQ multiplex PCR; in TCRdb, only in-frame clones are kept and a portion is missing. The sample includes more than 1,500 clones, 90% to 96% of them seen just once. The sample comprised CD4+ T cells from synovial fluid. Receptor source: a human donor with juvenile idiopathic arthritis.

The chain employs TRBV11-3 and TRBJ2-1; 9 nucleotides agree with TRBD2. The CDR3 consists of 13 residues. The germline V gene encodes CDR1 SGHNT and CDR2 YENEEA. The trim removed 6 bases at V and 8 bases at J, leaving 5 bases unmatched. Written as DNA, the CDR3 is TGTGCCAGCAGTAGCGGGAGTACCTATGAGCAGTTCTTC. Protein: CASSSGSTYEQFF.

V is TRBV5-1 and J is TRBJ2-7, with 8 nucleotides matching TRBD2. The ends lost 0 bases at V and 4 bases at J; junction bases unmatched: 6. Germline CDR1 is SGHRS and CDR2 is YFSETQ. The CDR3 loop spans 15 amino acids. CDR3 coding DNA: TGCGCCAGCAGCTTGGGGACTAGCAGAATATACGAGCAGTACTTC. Protein: CASSLGTSRIYEQYF.

On this clone itself: One end of the junction is discordant with germline, which a read error may explain. The chain joins TRBV7-2 to TRBJ1-2; 10 nucleotides agree with TRBD1. CDR1 and CDR2 (germline): SGHTA, FQGNSA. This CDR3 region has 16 residues. Here the CDR3 DNA reads TGTGCCAGCAGATTAGGACAGGGGGGCGCCAACTATGGCTACACCTTC. The encoded protein is CASRLGQGGANYGYTF. The entire variable domain, with the rest obtained from reference TRBV7-2 and TRBJ1-2, is as follows: GAGVSQSPSNKVTEKGKDVELRCDPISGHTALYWYRQSLGQGLEFLIYFQGNSAPDKSGLPSDRFSAERTGGSVSTLTIQRTQQEDSAVYLCASRLGQGGANYGYTFGSGTRLTVV.

V and J are TRBV4-1 and TRBJ1-5; D uncertain. CDR1 is MGHRA, CDR2 YSYEKL, per germline. The ends were cut back, 3 bases at V and 8 bases at J, with 14 bases in the middle. This CDR3 has 14 residues. DNA for the CDR3: TGCGCCAGCAGCCAGGGCTTGGCGTCCGAGCCCCAGCATTTT. Protein: CASSQGLASEPQHF.